This is a list of T cell receptor beta chains from one sample in a study of blood T cell repertoires in COVID-19. Using immunoSEQ multiplex PCR, the repertoire was profiled, and TCRdb retains in-frame clones only, with some absent. Counted here are roughly 160,000 clones, roughly 84% occurring once; the ten biggest clones make up approximately 6.5%. Material for sequencing was PBMCs or T cells enriched from blood (not recorded which). The receptors shown here come from a woman aged 45-59 years who had recovered from COVID-19. Both conserved end residues are part of each CDR3. The D gene is left open where the match is weak. Where a row states a size, it is once, few, many or the class of an expanded clone; other rows omit it.

size	V	J	D	CDR3	DNA
-	TRBV3-1/TRBV3-2	TRBJ2-1	TRBD2	CASSHIRGGSYNEQFF	TGTGCCAGCAGCCACATAAGGGGAGGGTCGTACAATGAGCAGTTCTTC
once	TRBV7-9	TRBJ2-7	-	CASSLGHWEQYF	TGTGCCAGCAGCTTAGGTCACTGGGAGCAGTACTTC
few	TRBV7-9	TRBJ2-1	-	CASSSGVRSGEQFF	TGTGCCAGCAGCTCCGGGGTTAGATCGGGTGAGCAGTTCTTC
-	TRBV19	TRBJ1-1	TRBD1	CASSFQTGLNTEAFF	TGTGCCAGTAGTTTCCAGACAGGGTTGAACACTGAAGCTTTCTTT
-	TRBV7-6	TRBJ2-5	TRBD1	CASSLGTGAAETQYF	TGTGCCAGCAGCTTAGGGACAGGGGCCGCGGAGACCCAGTACTTC
-	TRBV28	TRBJ2-3	TRBD2	CASSQSGALGDTQYF	TGTGCCAGCAGCCAAAGCGGGGCCCTCGGAGATACGCAGTATTTT
-	TRBV19	TRBJ2-2	-	CASSIKGQWNTGELFF	TGTGCCAGTAGTATAAAAGGACAGTGGAACACCGGGGAGCTGTTTTTT
-	TRBV11-3	TRBJ1-4	-	CASSLGRLNEKLFF	TGTGCCAGCAGCTTGGGCAGGCTTAATGAAAAACTGTTTTTT
-	TRBV3-1/TRBV3-2	TRBJ1-4	-	CASSQEGLGEGKLFF	TGTGCCAGCAGCCAAGAGGGTCTCGGGGAGGGGAAACTGTTTTTT
-	TRBV11-2	TRBJ2-7	-	CASSLAAYEQYF	TGTGCCAGCAGCTTAGCAGCCTACGAGCAGTACTTC
few	TRBV2	TRBJ1-1	-	CASSEDRVVPEAFF	TGTGCCAGCAGTGAAGACAGGGTTGTCCCTGAAGCTTTCTTT
few	TRBV7-2	TRBJ2-3	TRBD2	CASSPTSGVITDTQYF	TGTGCCAGCAGCCCAACTAGCGGAGTAATCACAGATACGCAGTATTTT
-	TRBV18	TRBJ2-1	-	CASSPGGNEQFF	TGTGCCAGCTCACCCGGGGGCAATGAGCAGTTCTTC
-	TRBV6-5	TRBJ1-2	-	CASGSYGYTF	TGTGCCAGCGGGAGCTATGGCTACACCTTC
-	TRBV25-1	TRBJ1-5	-	CASSGSSSGGQPQHF	TGTGCCAGCAGTGGTAGCAGTTCGGGAGGTCAGCCCCAGCATTTT
-	TRBV7-2	TRBJ1-1	-	CASSTVGQGMGPGTEAFF	TGTGCCAGCAGCACGGTAGGGCAGGGTATGGGTCCCGGCACTGAAGCTTTCTTT
-	TRBV5-5	TRBJ2-7	-	CASSLQGYEQYF	TGTGCCAGCAGCTTGCAGGGCTACGAGCAGTACTTC
-	TRBV3-1/TRBV3-2	TRBJ2-7	-	CASSHLKLPYEQYF	TGTGCCAGCAGCCATCTGAAGCTCCCCTACGAGCAGTACTTC
-	TRBV3-1/TRBV3-2	TRBJ2-7	TRBD2	CASSQFGRNEQYF	TGTGCCAGCAGCCAGTTCGGGAGGAACGAGCAGTACTTC
-	TRBV2	TRBJ1-2	TRBD1	CASRDQGAGNYGYTF	TGTGCCAGCAGGGATCAGGGGGCGGGTAACTATGGCTACACCTTC
-	TRBV11-2	TRBJ2-7	TRBD2	CASSAGGDEQYF	TGTGCCAGCAGCGCCGGGGGGGACGAGCAGTACTTC
-	TRBV15	TRBJ2-3	TRBD2	CATSRDPTSGSSAPIADTQYF	TGTGCCACCAGCAGAGATCCAACTAGCGGGAGCTCGGCCCCGATCGCAGATACGCAGTATTTT
-	TRBV2	TRBJ2-7	-	CASSQGPSLEQYF	TGTGCCAGCAGCCAGGGCCCCTCCCTCGAGCAGTACTTC
-	TRBV24-1	TRBJ2-7	TRBD2	CATSAAGAYEQYF	TGTGCCACCAGTGCAGCGGGAGCTTACGAGCAGTACTTC
once	TRBV12-3/TRBV12-4	TRBJ2-7	TRBD1	CASSQSGTATTDF	TGTGCCAGCAGTCAATCCGGGACAGCTACGACTGACTTC
-	TRBV9	TRBJ2-5	-	CASSVGGETQYF	TGTGCCAGCAGCGTAGGAGGGGAGACCCAGTACTTC
-	TRBV19	TRBJ1-4	TRBD1	CASSRTGTNEKLFF	TGTGCCAGTAGCAGGACAGGAACTAATGAAAAACTGTTTTTT
-	TRBV11-2	TRBJ2-1	TRBD1	CASSLGSGTGHEQFF	TGTGCCAGCAGCTTAGGCTCCGGGACAGGGCATGAGCAGTTCTTC
-	TRBV4-3	TRBJ1-1	TRBD1	CASRSGTGGMNTEAFF	TGCGCCAGCAGGTCCGGGACAGGGGGCATGAACACTGAAGCTTTCTTT
-	TRBV18	TRBJ1-1	-	CASSPWRGRNTEAFF	TGTGCCAGCTCACCTTGGCGGGGGAGGAACACTGAAGCTTTCTTT
-	TRBV20-1	TRBJ1-2	-	CSANRDHGYTF	TGCAGTGCTAACAGGGACCATGGCTACACCTTC
-	TRBV9	TRBJ2-1	TRBD2	CASSPVAGVGYNEQFF	TGTGCCAGCAGCCCGGTCGCGGGAGTGGGATACAATGAGCAGTTCTTC
few	TRBV6-4	TRBJ2-1	TRBD2	CASSESAGESDEQFF	TGTGCCAGCAGTGAATCTGCGGGAGAGAGTGATGAGCAGTTCTTC
-	TRBV7-8	TRBJ2-1	-	CASSLGSLQEQFF	TGTGCCAGCAGCTTAGGGTCCCTCCAGGAGCAGTTCTTC
-	TRBV7-2	TRBJ2-6	TRBD1	CASSLRGTGKAGANVLTF	TGTGCCAGCAGCTTAAGAGGGACAGGGAAGGCCGGGGCCAACGTCCTGACTTTC
few	TRBV2	TRBJ2-1	TRBD2	CASRKGSGTYNEQFF	TGTGCCAGTAGGAAGGGTAGCGGGACTTACAATGAGCAGTTCTTC
-	TRBV19	TRBJ2-2	-	CASSFSTGELFF	TGTGCCAGTAGTTTCTCTACCGGGGAGCTGTTTTTT
-	TRBV28	TRBJ1-2	-	CASSPPPQGSGYTF	TGTGCCAGCAGCCCACCCCCACAGGGCTCCGGCTACACCTTC
few	TRBV5-1	TRBJ1-2	TRBD1	CASSERTGVGIYTF	TGCGCCAGCAGCGAAAGGACAGGAGTCGGTATCTACACCTTC
-	TRBV28	TRBJ2-7	-	CASSSSGTIYEQYF	TGTGCCAGCAGTTCTTCCGGGACAATCTACGAGCAGTACTTC
-	TRBV11-2	TRBJ2-5	TRBD2	CASASGLAGREVETQYF	TGTGCCAGCGCCAGCGGGCTAGCGGGTAGGGAGGTAGAGACCCAGTACTTC
-	TRBV5-1	TRBJ2-1	-	CATRSSVSSYNEQFF	TGCGCCACCCGTTCTAGCGTCAGCTCCTACAATGAGCAGTTCTTC
-	TRBV3-1/TRBV3-2	TRBJ1-2	TRBD1	CASSQIGQAHGYTF	TGTGCCAGCAGCCAAATCGGACAGGCCCATGGCTACACCTTC
-	TRBV7-2	TRBJ2-2	TRBD1	CASSHRTGGTGELFF	TGTGCCAGCAGCCATCGGACAGGGGGCACCGGGGAGCTGTTTTTT
-	TRBV28	TRBJ2-1	TRBD2	CASSSRSLLWGSGRNPYNEQFF	TGTGCCAGCAGTTCGCGATCTCTCCTCTGGGGTAGCGGGAGGAATCCCTACAATGAGCAGTTCTTC
few	TRBV7-9	TRBJ1-2	-	CASSLSSQRYGYTF	TGTGCCAGCAGCTTATCGAGTCAGCGCTATGGCTACACCTTC
-	TRBV11-3	TRBJ2-2	-	CASSLGPSASNTGELFF	TGTGCCAGCAGCTTAGGGCCTAGCGCCTCGAACACCGGGGAGCTGTTTTTT
-	TRBV9	TRBJ1-2	TRBD1	CASSESPRGNYGYTF	TGTGCCAGCAGCGAGTCCCCCAGGGGGAACTATGGCTACACCTTC
-	TRBV4-1	TRBJ1-2	-	CASSRESPSGSGTNYGYTF	TGCGCCAGCAGCCGCGAATCCCCCTCCGGTTCAGGGACTAACTATGGCTACACCTTC
-	TRBV6-5	TRBJ1-6	TRBD1	CASSYTQDRGMSPLHF	TGTGCCAGCAGTTACACACAGGACAGGGGGATGTCACCCCTCCACTTT
-	TRBV21-1	TRBJ1-4	-	CAFTEQVTNEKLFF	TGTGCCTTTACCGAACAGGTAACTAATGAAAAACTGTTTTTT
-	TRBV5-5	TRBJ2-3	TRBD2	CASSLRAGGADTQYF	TGTGCCAGCAGCTTGAGGGCGGGAGGGGCAGATACGCAGTATTTT
-	TRBV19	TRBJ1-5	-	CASSIIGGGPDQPQHF	TGTGCCAGTAGTATAATAGGCGGCGGCCCGGATCAGCCCCAGCATTTT
-	TRBV27	TRBJ2-3	-	CASSLGATDTQYF	TGTGCCAGCAGTTTAGGGGCCACAGATACGCAGTATTTT
-	TRBV10-3	TRBJ1-1	-	CAISEKGVGTEAFF	TGTGCCATCAGTGAGAAGGGAGTAGGCACTGAAGCTTTCTTT
-	TRBV4-2	TRBJ2-2	TRBD2	CASSQASGVAGVHGELFF	TGTGCCAGCAGCCAAGCATCAGGGGTAGCGGGAGTTCACGGGGAGCTGTTTTTT
-	TRBV14	TRBJ2-1	TRBD2	CASRRTSGANEQFF	TGTGCCAGCAGGCGGACTAGCGGGGCCAATGAGCAGTTCTTC
-	TRBV10-1	TRBJ2-1	-	CASSEGVGGEQFF	TGCGCCAGCAGTGAGGGCGTGGGGGGTGAGCAGTTCTTC
-	TRBV14	TRBJ2-3	-	CASSQDLLPDTQYF	TGTGCCAGCAGCCAAGATCTTCTCCCAGATACGCAGTATTTT